These T cell receptor beta chains were read from a single sample in a study of beta chain features in type 1 diabetes. TCRdb keeps only in-frame clones here, not all; method: immunoSEQ multiplex PCR. The sample has more than 20,000 clones; roughly 69% are singletons. Sequences were obtained from Tregs from blood. The receptors were gathered from a woman aged 40 to 50 in good health. CDR3s include the opening cysteine and the closing phenylalanine or tryptophan. The D gene is left open where the match is weak. Some rows have no size entry. The others give once, few or many, or a class for an expanded clone.

D gene: -; clone size: few; V gene: TRBV25-1; J gene: TRBJ1-2; CDR3 DNA: TGTGCCAGCAGTGTAACAGGGTTGAGTGGCTACACCTTC; CDR3 protein: CASSVTGLSGYTF
D gene: TRBD1; clone size: -; V gene: TRBV18; J gene: TRBJ2-3; CDR3 DNA: TGTGCCAGCTCAAGCGACAGGGTGAGGACAGATACGCAGTATTTT; CDR3 protein: CASSSDRVRTDTQYF
D gene: TRBD1; clone size: -; V gene: TRBV6-5; J gene: TRBJ1-2; CDR3 DNA: TGTGCCAGCAGAACACAGGGGGCATCCTATGGCTACACCTTC; CDR3 protein: CASRTQGASYGYTF
D gene: -; clone size: few; V gene: TRBV9; J gene: TRBJ1-1; CDR3 DNA: TGTGCCAGCAGCGACAGGGCGGCCTTCACTGAAGCTTTCTTT; CDR3 protein: CASSDRAAFTEAFF
D gene: -; clone size: once; V gene: TRBV6-1; J gene: TRBJ1-5; CDR3 DNA: TGTGCCAGCAGTTTCAGGAATCAGCCCCAGCATTTT; CDR3 protein: CASSFRNQPQHF
D gene: TRBD2; clone size: few; V gene: TRBV12-5; J gene: TRBJ2-3; CDR3 DNA: TGTGCTAGTGGCCCCGGGACTAGCAAAGTGGCCCGACCAAGCACAGATACGCAGTATTTT; CDR3 protein: CASGPGTSKVARPSTDTQYF
D gene: TRBD1; clone size: few; V gene: TRBV19; J gene: TRBJ1-1; CDR3 DNA: TGTGCCAGTAGTGGAGGGGGCTTCAAGACTGAAGCTTTCTTT; CDR3 protein: CASSGGGFKTEAFF
D gene: -; clone size: -; V gene: TRBV25-1; J gene: TRBJ1-5; CDR3 DNA: TGTGCCAGCAGTGAAAAACAGAACAATCAGCCCCAGCATTTT; CDR3 protein: CASSEKQNNQPQHF
D gene: TRBD1; clone size: few; V gene: TRBV2; J gene: TRBJ1-2; CDR3 DNA: TGTGCCAGCAGTGAAGAAGGGGACAGGGGCTACACCTTC; CDR3 protein: CASSEEGDRGYTF
D gene: TRBD2; clone size: -; V gene: TRBV13; J gene: TRBJ2-7; CDR3 DNA: TGTGCCAGCAGCCCTACGGGGTCTGGGGAGGGGTACTACGAGCAGTACTTC; CDR3 protein: CASSPTGSGEGYYEQYF
D gene: -; clone size: -; V gene: TRBV9; J gene: TRBJ2-1; CDR3 DNA: TGTGCCAGCAGTACTCAGGGGCCCAATGAGCAGTTCTTC; CDR3 protein: CASSTQGPNEQFF
D gene: -; clone size: -; V gene: TRBV4-1; J gene: TRBJ2-7; CDR3 DNA: TGCGCCAGCAGCCAAGGCCCGGTCTCCTCTTACGAGCAGTACTTC; CDR3 protein: CASSQGPVSSYEQYF
D gene: TRBD2; clone size: -; V gene: TRBV28; J gene: TRBJ2-3; CDR3 DNA: TGTGCCAGCAGTTTATCTAGCGGGGGCTACCTTCGGGAGTATTTT; CDR3 protein: CASSLSSGGYLREYF
D gene: TRBD2; clone size: few; V gene: TRBV4-1; J gene: TRBJ2-1; CDR3 DNA: TGCGCCAGCAGCCCCGGGACTAGAAGCAATGAGCAGTTCTTC; CDR3 protein: CASSPGTRSNEQFF
D gene: TRBD2; clone size: -; V gene: TRBV29-1; J gene: TRBJ2-1; CDR3 DNA: TGCAGCGTACCTATTCCCGGGACTACTATTTTTGGGCAGTTCTTC; CDR3 protein: CSVPIPGTTIFGQFF
D gene: -; clone size: -; V gene: TRBV19; J gene: TRBJ1-1; CDR3 DNA: TGTGCCAGTAGTCTCAACAGGGACACTGAAGCTTTCTTT; CDR3 protein: CASSLNRDTEAFF
D gene: -; clone size: -; V gene: TRBV5-5; J gene: TRBJ1-5; CDR3 DNA: TGTGCCAGCAGCTCACAACCTGCAGGGGATAGCAATCAGCCCCAGCATTTT; CDR3 protein: CASSSQPAGDSNQPQHF
D gene: TRBD1; clone size: -; V gene: TRBV19; J gene: TRBJ2-7; CDR3 DNA: TGTGCCAGTAGTGCGCCGGACAGGGGAGATTACGAGCAGTACTTC; CDR3 protein: CASSAPDRGDYEQYF
D gene: -; clone size: -; V gene: TRBV6-5; J gene: TRBJ1-2; CDR3 DNA: TGTGCCAGCAGTTACCGAGGTGGCTACACCTTC; CDR3 protein: CASSYRGGYTF
D gene: -; clone size: -; V gene: TRBV5-1; J gene: TRBJ2-1; CDR3 DNA: TGCGCCAGCAGCTTGGAGGGGGAGAGCTCCTACAATGAGCAGTTCTTC; CDR3 protein: CASSLEGESSYNEQFF
D gene: -; clone size: -; V gene: TRBV6-5; J gene: TRBJ2-3; CDR3 DNA: TGTGCCAGCAGTTACCCCGTCAGGGGTGCAGATACGCAGTATTTT; CDR3 protein: CASSYPVRGADTQYF
D gene: -; clone size: -; V gene: TRBV7-2; J gene: TRBJ1-6; CDR3 DNA: TGTGCCAGCAGCTTAGCGCAAGGGGATACCTTCATGAGCTCCTATAATTCACCCCTCCACTTT; CDR3 protein: CASSLAQGDTFMSSYNSPLHF
D gene: -; clone size: once; V gene: TRBV7-9; J gene: TRBJ1-6; CDR3 DNA: TGTGCCAGCAGCTTAGCGAGGGGGTATGGTTCACCCCTCCACTTT; CDR3 protein: CASSLARGYGSPLHF
D gene: -; clone size: -; V gene: TRBV7-9; J gene: TRBJ1-1; CDR3 DNA: TGTGCCAGATGGCTCCATTCGCCCATGAACACTGAAGCTTTCTTT; CDR3 protein: CARWLHSPMNTEAFF
D gene: TRBD2; clone size: few; V gene: TRBV29-1; J gene: TRBJ2-5; CDR3 DNA: TGCAGCGCCCCGGGACTAGTTTTAGAGACCCAGTACTTC; CDR3 protein: CSAPGLVLETQYF
D gene: -; clone size: -; V gene: TRBV6-1; J gene: TRBJ1-2; CDR3 DNA: TGTGCCAGCAAACGGACAGATTTTAACTATGGCTACACCTTC; CDR3 protein: CASKRTDFNYGYTF
D gene: -; clone size: few; V gene: TRBV19; J gene: TRBJ1-6; CDR3 DNA: TGTGCCAGTGGCAGCTATAATTCACCCCTCCACTTT; CDR3 protein: CASGSYNSPLHF
D gene: TRBD1; clone size: -; V gene: TRBV18; J gene: TRBJ1-2; CDR3 DNA: TGTGCCAGCTCACAATCCGGGACAGGGATCTATGGCTACACCTTC; CDR3 protein: CASSQSGTGIYGYTF
D gene: TRBD1; clone size: -; V gene: TRBV6-5; J gene: TRBJ1-1; CDR3 DNA: TGTGCCAGCAGCCGTGGGACAGGCGGAGCTTTCTTT; CDR3 protein: CASSRGTGGAFF
D gene: TRBD1; clone size: once; V gene: TRBV27; J gene: TRBJ2-3; CDR3 DNA: TGTGCCAGCAGTTTAGCGGCAGGGGGCTTTGAAGATACGCAGTATTTT; CDR3 protein: CASSLAAGGFEDTQYF
D gene: -; clone size: -; V gene: TRBV7-9; J gene: TRBJ1-5; CDR3 DNA: TGTGCCAGCAGCTTCTCCCAGCAGCCCCAGCATTTT; CDR3 protein: CASSFSQQPQHF
D gene: TRBD1; clone size: -; V gene: TRBV25-1; J gene: TRBJ2-2; CDR3 DNA: TGTGCCAACTTCTTCCAAATCCCGGGACAGCCGAACACCGGGGAGCTGTTTTTT; CDR3 protein: CANFFQIPGQPNTGELFF
D gene: -; clone size: -; V gene: TRBV12-2; J gene: TRBJ2-5; CDR3 DNA: TGTGCAAGTCGCTTAGCGGGACTAGCGGGGAGTGAACAAGAGACCCAGTACTTC; CDR3 protein: CASRLAGLAGSEQETQYF
D gene: TRBD2; clone size: -; V gene: TRBV7-9; J gene: TRBJ2-1; CDR3 DNA: TGTGCCAGCAGCTCCAGCGGGGGGGTCATCCGGGAGCAGTTCTTC; CDR3 protein: CASSSSGGVIREQFF
D gene: -; clone size: once; V gene: TRBV7-2; J gene: TRBJ2-5; CDR3 DNA: TGTGCCAGCAGCTTCCCAGGGATTATCCGGAATCGAGAGACCCAGTACTTC; CDR3 protein: CASSFPGIIRNRETQYF
D gene: -; clone size: -; V gene: TRBV28; J gene: TRBJ1-1; CDR3 DNA: TGTGCCAGCACTGTACAGGGAACGAAGAACACTGAAGCTTTCTTT; CDR3 protein: CASTVQGTKNTEAFF
D gene: -; clone size: few; V gene: TRBV10-2; J gene: TRBJ2-2; CDR3 DNA: TGCGCCAGCAAAAGCCCTTCGAGCGGTACCGGGGAGCTGTTTTTT; CDR3 protein: CASKSPSSGTGELFF
D gene: TRBD1; clone size: -; V gene: TRBV10-3; J gene: TRBJ1-1; CDR3 DNA: TGTGCCATCAGTGATCCGGGACAGGGGTTACCTGAAGCTTTCTTT; CDR3 protein: CAISDPGQGLPEAFF
D gene: -; clone size: once; V gene: TRBV6-1; J gene: TRBJ1-6; CDR3 DNA: TGTGCCAGCAGTGAATCCCGGGGGGCATCCTATAATTCACCCCTCCACTTT; CDR3 protein: CASSESRGASYNSPLHF
D gene: TRBD2; clone size: -; V gene: TRBV4-2; J gene: TRBJ2-3; CDR3 DNA: TGTGCCAGCAGCCAGGGGCCGGGACTAGATGGTACAGATACGCAGTATTTT; CDR3 protein: CASSQGPGLDGTDTQYF
D gene: -; clone size: -; V gene: TRBV4-1; J gene: TRBJ1-5; CDR3 DNA: TGCGCCAGCAGCCAAGATCAGGTTCTTCTTTGGCCCCAGCATTTT; CDR3 protein: CASSQDQVLLWPQHF
D gene: TRBD1; clone size: medium-sized; V gene: TRBV18; J gene: TRBJ1-4; CDR3 DNA: TGTGCCAGCTCATCCGGACAGGTTCTTGAAAAACTGTTTTTT; CDR3 protein: CASSSGQVLEKLFF
D gene: -; clone size: -; V gene: TRBV19; J gene: TRBJ2-2; CDR3 DNA: TGTGCCAGTAGTATACCAGGACTGGCCGGGGAGCTGTTTTTT; CDR3 protein: CASSIPGLAGELFF
D gene: TRBD1; clone size: -; V gene: TRBV5-1; J gene: TRBJ1-1; CDR3 DNA: TGCGCCAGCAGCTTTGGAGGGGGCGGTGAAGCTTTCTTT; CDR3 protein: CASSFGGGGEAFF
D gene: TRBD1; clone size: -; V gene: TRBV6-6; J gene: TRBJ2-2; CDR3 DNA: TGTGCCAGCAGGTCCGCAGGGGGCACCGGGGAGCTGTTTTTT; CDR3 protein: CASRSAGGTGELFF
D gene: -; clone size: -; V gene: TRBV6-5; J gene: TRBJ1-1; CDR3 DNA: TGTGCCAGCAAGGTTACAGGGATGGGGAACACTGAAGCTTTCTTT; CDR3 protein: CASKVTGMGNTEAFF
D gene: -; clone size: -; V gene: TRBV6-1; J gene: TRBJ1-1; CDR3 DNA: TGTGCCAGCAGTCCGACGGGGGGGCCTGTCACTGAAGCTTTCTTT; CDR3 protein: CASSPTGGPVTEAFF
D gene: -; clone size: once; V gene: TRBV7-2; J gene: TRBJ2-2; CDR3 DNA: TGTGCCAGCTCTTTGGAACAGATGAACACCGGGGAGCTGTTTTTT; CDR3 protein: CASSLEQMNTGELFF
D gene: TRBD2; clone size: -; V gene: TRBV5-4; J gene: TRBJ2-1; CDR3 DNA: TGTGCCAGCAGCTTGGCCGGGGGGGCCCGGAATGAGCAGTTCTTC; CDR3 protein: CASSLAGGARNEQFF